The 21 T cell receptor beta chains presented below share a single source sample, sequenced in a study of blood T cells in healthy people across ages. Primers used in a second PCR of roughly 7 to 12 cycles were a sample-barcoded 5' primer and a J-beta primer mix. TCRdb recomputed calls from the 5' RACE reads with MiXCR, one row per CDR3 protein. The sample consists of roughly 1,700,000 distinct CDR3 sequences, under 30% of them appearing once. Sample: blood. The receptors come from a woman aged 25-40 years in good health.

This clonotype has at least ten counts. The CDR3 region is CASSQVGGNYNEQFF. DNA for the CDR3: TGCGCCAGCAGCCAAGTGGGGGGGAACTACAATGAGCAGTTCTTC. The rearrangement joins TRBV4-3 to TRBJ2-1; 7 nucleotides agree with TRBD2. Germline lookup yields CDR1 LGHNA and CDR2 YSLEER. This CDR3 is 15 amino acids long. Trimming took 1 base from V and 3 from J; bases not matched to a gene: 3.

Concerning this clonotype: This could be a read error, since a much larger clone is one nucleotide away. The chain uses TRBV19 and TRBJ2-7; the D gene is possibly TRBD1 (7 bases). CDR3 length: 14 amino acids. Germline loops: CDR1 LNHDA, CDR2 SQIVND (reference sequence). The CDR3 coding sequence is TGTGTCAGTAGTCGCGGGACAGACGTGTACGAGCAGTACTTC. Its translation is CVSSRGTDVYEQYF.

This chain's CDR3 is CAISDQTTGPNQPQHF. The CDR3 region has the DNA TGTGCCATCAGTGACCAAACGACAGGGCCAAATCAGCCCCAGCATTTT. The rearrangement uses TRBV10-3 and TRBJ1-5, with 7 bases lining up with TRBD1. Germline trimming cut 3 bases from V and 4 bases from J; bases unmatched to any gene: 9. There are 16 residues in the CDR3. Germline V gene lookup returns CDR1 ENHRY and CDR2 SYGVKD.

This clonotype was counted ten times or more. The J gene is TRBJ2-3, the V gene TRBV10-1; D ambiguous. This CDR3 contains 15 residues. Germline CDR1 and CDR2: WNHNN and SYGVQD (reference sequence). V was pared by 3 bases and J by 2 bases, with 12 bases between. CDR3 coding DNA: TGCGCCAGCAGTGATCAGCGTAAAATCACAGATACGCAGTATTTT. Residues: CASSDQRKITDTQYF.

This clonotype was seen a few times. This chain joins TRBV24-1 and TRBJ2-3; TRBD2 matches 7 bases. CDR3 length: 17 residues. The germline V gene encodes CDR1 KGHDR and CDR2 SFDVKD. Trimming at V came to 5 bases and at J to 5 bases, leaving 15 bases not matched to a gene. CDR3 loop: CATSAHVKRGLRDTQYF. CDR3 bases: TGTGCCACCAGTGCCCACGTGAAGAGGGGACTAAGAGATACGCAGTATTTT.

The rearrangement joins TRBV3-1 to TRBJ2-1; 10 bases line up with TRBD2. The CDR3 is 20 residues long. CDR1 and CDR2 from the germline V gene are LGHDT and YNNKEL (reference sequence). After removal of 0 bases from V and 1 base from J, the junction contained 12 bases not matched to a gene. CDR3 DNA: TGTGCCAGCAGCCAAGATAAGGGAGCGGGAGGGCCATGGTCCTACAATGAGCAGTTCTTC. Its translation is CASSQDKGAGGPWSYNEQFF.

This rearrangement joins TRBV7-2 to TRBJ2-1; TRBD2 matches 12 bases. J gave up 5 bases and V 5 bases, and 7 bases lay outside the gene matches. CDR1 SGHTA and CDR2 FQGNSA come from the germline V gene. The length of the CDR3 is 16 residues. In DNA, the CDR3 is TGTGCCAGCAGCCTCCTAGCGGGGGGGATAAACAATGAGCAGTTCTTC. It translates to CASSLLAGGINNEQFF.

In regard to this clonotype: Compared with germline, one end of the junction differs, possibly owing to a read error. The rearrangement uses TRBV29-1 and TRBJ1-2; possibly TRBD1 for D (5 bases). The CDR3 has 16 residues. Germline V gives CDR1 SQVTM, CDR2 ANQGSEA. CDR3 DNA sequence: TGCAGCGCTCCCGAAAGGGGAAGAGGCGGCAACTCTGGCTACACCTTC. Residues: CSAPERGRGGNSGYTF.

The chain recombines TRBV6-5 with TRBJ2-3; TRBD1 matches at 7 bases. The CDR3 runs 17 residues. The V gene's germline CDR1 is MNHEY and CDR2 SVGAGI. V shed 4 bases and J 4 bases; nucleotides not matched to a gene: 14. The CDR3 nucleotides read TGTGCCAGCAGTTCCCGAGAGAGGACAGGATTCGCAGATACGCAGTATTTT. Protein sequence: CASSSRERTGFADTQYF.

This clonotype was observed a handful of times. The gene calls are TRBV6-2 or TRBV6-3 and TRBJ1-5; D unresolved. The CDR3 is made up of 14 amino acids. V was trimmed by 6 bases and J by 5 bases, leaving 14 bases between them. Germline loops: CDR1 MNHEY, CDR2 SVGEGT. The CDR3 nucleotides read TGTGCCAGCAGGGGAAACACGGCCGATCAGCCCCAGCATTTT. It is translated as CASRGNTADQPQHF.

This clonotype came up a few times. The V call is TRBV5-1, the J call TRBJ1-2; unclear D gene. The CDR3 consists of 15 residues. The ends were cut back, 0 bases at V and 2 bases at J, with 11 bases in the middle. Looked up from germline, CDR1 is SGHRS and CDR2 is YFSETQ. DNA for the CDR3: TGCGCCAGCAGCTTGGAAGGGCTAACCAACTATGGCTACACCTTC. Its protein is CASSLEGLTNYGYTF.

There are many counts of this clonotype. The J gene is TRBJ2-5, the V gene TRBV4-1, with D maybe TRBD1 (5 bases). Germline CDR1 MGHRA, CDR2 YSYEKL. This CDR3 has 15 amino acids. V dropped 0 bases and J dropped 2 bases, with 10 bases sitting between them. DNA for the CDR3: TGCGCCAGCAGCCAAGATGGGGCGTGGCAAGAGACCCAGTACTTC. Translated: CASSQDGAWQETQYF.

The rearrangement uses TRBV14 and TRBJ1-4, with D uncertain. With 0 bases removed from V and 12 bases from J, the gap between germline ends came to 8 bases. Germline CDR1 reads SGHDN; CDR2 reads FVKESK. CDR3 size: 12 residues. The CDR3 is CASSQDRYQLFF. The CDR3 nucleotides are TGTGCCAGCAGCCAAGACAGGTACCAACTGTTTTTT.

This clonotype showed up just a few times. The CDR3, as DNA: TGTGCCAGCAGTGACATCGGGGCTCGAAGGTCCTACGAGCAGTACTTC. Encoded protein: CASSDIGARRSYEQYF. The chain employs TRBV6-1 and TRBJ2-7, with D possibly called TRBD1 or TRBD2 (5 bases each). V was pared by 3 bases and J by 1 base, with 16 bases between. The CDR3 is 16 residues long. Germline-derived CDR1 and CDR2 are MNHNS and SASEGT.

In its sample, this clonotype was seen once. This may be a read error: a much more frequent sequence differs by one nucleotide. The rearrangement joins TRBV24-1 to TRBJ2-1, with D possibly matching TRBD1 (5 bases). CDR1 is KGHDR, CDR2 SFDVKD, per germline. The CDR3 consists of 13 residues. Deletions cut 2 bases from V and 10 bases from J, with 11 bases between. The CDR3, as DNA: TGTGCCACCAGTGATTCCAGGGTGAAGGAGCAGTTCTTC. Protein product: CATSDSRVKEQFF.

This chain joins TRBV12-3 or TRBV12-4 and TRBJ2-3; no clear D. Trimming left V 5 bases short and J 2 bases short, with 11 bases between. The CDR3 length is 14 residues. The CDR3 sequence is CASSPNGPTDTQYF. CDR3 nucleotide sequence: TGTGCCAGCAGTCCAAATGGCCCCACAGATACGCAGTATTTT.

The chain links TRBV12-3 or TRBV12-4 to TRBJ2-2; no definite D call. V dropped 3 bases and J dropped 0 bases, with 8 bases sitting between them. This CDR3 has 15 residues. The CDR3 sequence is CASSFKRTNTGELFF. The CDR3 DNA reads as TGTGCCAGCAGTTTCAAGAGAACGAACACCGGGGAGCTGTTTTTT.

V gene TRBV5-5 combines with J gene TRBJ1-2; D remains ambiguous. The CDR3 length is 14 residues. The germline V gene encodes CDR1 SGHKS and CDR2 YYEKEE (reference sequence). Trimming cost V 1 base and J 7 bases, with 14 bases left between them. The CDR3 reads CASSLSWMPAGYTF. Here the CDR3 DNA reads TGTGCCAGCAGCTTGAGTTGGATGCCGGCTGGCTACACCTTC.

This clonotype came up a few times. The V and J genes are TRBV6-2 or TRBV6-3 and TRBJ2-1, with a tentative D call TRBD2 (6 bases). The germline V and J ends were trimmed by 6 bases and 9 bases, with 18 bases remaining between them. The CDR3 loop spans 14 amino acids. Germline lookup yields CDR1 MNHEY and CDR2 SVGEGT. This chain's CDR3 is CASSPLSSGVEQFF. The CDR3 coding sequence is TGTGCCAGCAGCCCTCTCTCTTCGGGGGTTGAGCAGTTCTTC.

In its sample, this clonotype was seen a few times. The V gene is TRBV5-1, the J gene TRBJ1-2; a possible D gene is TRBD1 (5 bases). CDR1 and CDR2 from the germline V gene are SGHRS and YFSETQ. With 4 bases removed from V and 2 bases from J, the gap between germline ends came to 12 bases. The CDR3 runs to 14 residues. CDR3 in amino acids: CASSGEDNNYGYTF. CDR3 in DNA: TGCGCCAGCAGCGGAGAGGACAACAACTATGGCTACACCTTC.

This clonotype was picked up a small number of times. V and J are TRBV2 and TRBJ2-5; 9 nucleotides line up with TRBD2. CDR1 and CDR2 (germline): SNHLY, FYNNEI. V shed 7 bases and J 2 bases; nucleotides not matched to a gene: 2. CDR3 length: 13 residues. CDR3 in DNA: TGTGCCAGCATGACTAGCGGACAAGAGACCCAGTACTTC. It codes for CASMTSGQETQYF.